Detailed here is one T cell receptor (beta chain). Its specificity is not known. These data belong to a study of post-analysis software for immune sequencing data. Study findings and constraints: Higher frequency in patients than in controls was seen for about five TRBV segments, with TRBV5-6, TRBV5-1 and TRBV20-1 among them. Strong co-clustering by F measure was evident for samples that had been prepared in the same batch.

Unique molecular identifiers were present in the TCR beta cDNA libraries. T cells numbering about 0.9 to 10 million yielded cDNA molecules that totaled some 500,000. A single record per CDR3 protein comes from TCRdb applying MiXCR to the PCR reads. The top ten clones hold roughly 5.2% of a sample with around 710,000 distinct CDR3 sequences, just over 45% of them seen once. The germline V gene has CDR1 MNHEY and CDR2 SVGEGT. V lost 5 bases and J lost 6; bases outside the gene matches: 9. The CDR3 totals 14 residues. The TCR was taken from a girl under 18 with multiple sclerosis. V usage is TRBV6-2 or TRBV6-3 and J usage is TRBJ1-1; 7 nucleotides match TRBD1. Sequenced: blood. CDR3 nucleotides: TGTGCCAGCAGTGGGGGACAGAGAAATCCTGAAGCTTTCTTT. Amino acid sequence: CASSGGQRNPEAFF.